This TCR beta chain was sequenced in a study of blood T cell repertoires in COVID-19. Turning to the study itself: Both acute and convalescent COVID-19 samples were obtained from the United States, Italy and Spain. Sample material is recorded as cDNA or gDNA derived from T cells, B-cell-depleted T cells, or PBMCs.

CDR3 length equals 15 residues. The V and J ends lost 4 bases and 5 bases respectively, with 18 bases between them. From germline, CDR1 is MNHEY and CDR2 SVGAGI. Source study methods: Reference gene primer amplification yielded estimated nucleated cell counts. Method: immunoSEQ multiplex PCR; TCRdb's copy keeps in-frame clones and lacks some. The V and J calls and clone size are taken from that table; D and trimming were inferred from the DNA. The repertoire has about 54,000 clones, roughly four fifths of them found once; the top ten carry 5.3%. The source of this sequence is a woman aged 55-70 years with acute or convalescent COVID-19. Sequencing was performed on peripheral blood. The chain is built from TRBV6-5 and TRBJ2-7; D is perhaps TRBD1 (6 bases). DNA for the CDR3: TGTGCCAGCAGTTTCAGGGGACCATCAGAAGACGAGCAGTACTTC. It is translated as CASSFRGPSEDEQYF.